Presented here are 28 T cell receptor beta chains from one specimen sequenced in a study of cytomegalovirus exposure and HLA in healthy donors. Amplification used 60 Vbeta primers and 13 Jbeta primers. The protocol was immunoSEQ multiplex PCR, while the TCRdb copy is restricted to in-frame clones and leaves out a portion. This table holds 150,000 to 250,000 clones. The sample consisted of PBMCs. The receptors here all came from a boy aged 5-17 years in good health and CMV-seronegative.

This chain joins TRBV4-3 and TRBJ1-1; no definite D call. This CDR3 spans 15 amino acids. Per the germline V gene, CDR1 is LGHNA and CDR2 is YSLEER. Between the trimmed V and J ends, which lost 0 bases and 5 bases, there was a span of 13 bases. CDR3 loop: CASSQDRAGGTEAFF. The CDR3 DNA follows: TGCGCCAGCAGCCAAGATAGGGCGGGAGGGACTGAAGCTTTCTTT.

The CDR3 loop is CASSHGTGANSPLHF. In nucleotides, the CDR3 is TGTGCCAGCAGCCACGGGACAGGTGCTAATTCACCCCTCCACTTT. The chain joins TRBV4-2 to TRBJ1-6, with TRBD1 matching over 8 bases. V shed 3 bases, J shed 6 bases, and the junction held 4 bases outside the gene matches. This CDR3 comprises 15 residues. The V gene's germline CDR1 is LGHNA and CDR2 YNFKEQ.

The V and J genes are TRBV4-1 and TRBJ2-6; 7 bases agree with TRBD1. CDR1 and CDR2 from the germline V gene are MGHRA and YSYEKL. The CDR3 runs to 18 residues. Losses at the gene ends were 6 bases for V and 0 bases for J; bases not matched to a gene: 11. The CDR3 is CASRQPGQFYSGANVLTF. The CDR3 DNA reads TGCGCCAGCAGGCAACCGGGACAGTTCTACTCTGGGGCCAACGTCCTGACTTTC.

The V gene is TRBV6-1, the J gene TRBJ2-1, with 8 positions matching TRBD1. From germline, CDR1 is MNHNS and CDR2 SASEGT. V was pared by 6 bases and J by 2 bases, with 6 bases of the junction left unmatched. This CDR3 spans 15 amino acids. The CDR3 loop reads CASSNGQGPYNEQFF. CDR3 nucleotide sequence: TGTGCCAGCAGCAACGGACAGGGACCCTACAATGAGCAGTTCTTC.

This rearrangement joins TRBV29-1 to TRBJ2-5; the match to TRBD1 covers 8 bases. CDR1 SQVTM and CDR2 ANQGSEA come from the germline V gene. The V segment lost 5 bases and the J segment 5 bases; nucleotides outside the gene matches: 7. CDR3 length: 13 amino acids. The CDR3 DNA sequence: TGCAGCGTTATATGGACAGGGATGGAGACCCAGTACTTC. Amino acids: CSVIWTGMETQYF.

The chain employs TRBV25-1 and TRBJ2-3, with 7 bases matching TRBD1. With 4 bases clipped from V and 0 bases from J, the junction kept 7 bases outside the gene matches. The CDR3 totals 16 residues. Germline V CDR1 and CDR2: MGHDK, SYGVNS. The CDR3 DNA follows: TGTGCCAGCAGTGCGACAGGGCCGGGGAGCACAGATACGCAGTATTTT. This codes for CASSATGPGSTDTQYF.

The chain recombines TRBV7-3 with TRBJ2-1; weak D call: TRBD2 (6 bases). Between the trimmed V and J ends, which lost 2 bases and 8 bases, there was a span of 10 bases. The CDR3 runs to 13 residues. CDR1 is SGHTA and CDR2 is FQGTGA in the germline V gene. CDR3 amino acids: CASSLGGIDEQFF. Written as DNA, the CDR3 is TGTGCCAGCAGCTTAGGGGGGATAGATGAGCAGTTCTTC.

The chain employs TRBV6-6 and TRBJ2-1; the match to TRBD1 covers 7 bases. The CDR3 length is 16 residues. Germline V gives CDR1 MNHNY, CDR2 SVGAGI (reference sequence). Losses at the gene ends were 2 bases for V and 5 bases for J; bases not matched to a gene: 9. CDR3 in amino acids: CASSYPTGYGNNEQFF. The CDR3 bases are TGTGCCAGCAGTTACCCGACAGGGTATGGGAACAATGAGCAGTTCTTC.

The chain employs TRBV6-1 and TRBJ1-2; 8 bases match TRBD1. The V segment lost 7 bases and the J segment 6 bases; nucleotides outside the gene matches: 7. The V gene's germline CDR1 is MNHNS and CDR2 SASEGT. This CDR3 has 13 residues. In DNA form, the CDR3 reads TGTGCCAGCATGGACAGGGAGGGCGATGGCTACACCTTC. Residues: CASMDREGDGYTF.

The chain carries TRBV5-1 and TRBJ1-4; TRBD1 matches 8 bases. CDR1 is SGHRS, CDR2 YFSETQ, per germline. The CDR3 contains 16 residues. The J segment lost 5 bases and the V segment lost 1 base, leaving 7 bases of the junction unmatched. The DNA for the CDR3 is TGCGCCAGCAGCTTGAACGGACAGGGATCAAATGAAAAACTGTTTTTT. Protein sequence: CASSLNGQGSNEKLFF.

V usage is TRBV19 and J usage is TRBJ2-7, with D possibly TRBD1 on 5 matching bases. The CDR3 is 13 residues long. Per germline, CDR1 LNHDA and CDR2 SQIVND (reference sequence). Trimming removed 11 bases at V and 6 bases at J, with 20 bases between. The CDR3 loop is CASKGQGFTEQYF. CDR3 coding DNA: TGTGCCTCCAAGGGGCAGGGATTTACCGAGCAGTACTTC. Full variable domain (missing parts from reference TRBV19 and TRBJ2-7): DGGITQSPKYLFRKEGQNVTLSCEQNLNHDAMYWYRQDPGQGLRLIYYSQIVNDFQKGDIAEGYSVSREKKESFPLTVTSAQKNPTAFYLCASKGQGFTEQYFGPGTRLTVT.

The chain is built from TRBV9 and TRBJ1-1, with 7 bases identical to TRBD1. Germline CDR1 reads SGDLS; CDR2 reads YYNGEE. With V trimmed by 6 bases and J by 3 bases, 20 bases remained unmatched. This CDR3 spans 18 amino acids. CDR3 in amino acids: CASNSRGQGVIPYTEAFF. CDR3 bases: TGTGCCAGCAACTCTCGGGGGCAGGGGGTGATCCCGTACACTGAAGCTTTCTTT.

The chain is built from TRBV4-1 and TRBJ2-7; D is possibly TRBD1 (5 bases). Germline CDR1 MGHRA, CDR2 YSYEKL. The CDR3 contains 14 residues. V was shortened by 0 bases and J by 3 bases, with 9 bases between the two germline ends. CDR3 nucleotide sequence: TGCGCCAGCAGCCAAGAAGGCACAGGCTACGAGCAGTACTTC. Its translation: CASSQEGTGYEQYF.

This chain connects TRBV5-1 to TRBJ1-1, with a weak D call TRBD1 (6 bases). The V gene lost 6 bases and the J gene lost 1 base, with 13 bases spanning the gap. There are 14 residues in the CDR3. CDR1 is SGHRS and CDR2 is YFSETQ in the germline V gene. CDR3 sequence reads: CASTVRGGNTEAFF. CDR3 coding DNA: TGCGCCAGCACTGTCCGAGGGGGGAACACTGAAGCTTTCTTT.

The J gene is TRBJ2-5, the V gene TRBV10-1, with D unresolved. The CDR3 loop spans 16 amino acids. V was shortened by 1 base and J by 2 bases, with 14 bases between the two germline ends. Germline CDR1 reads WNHNN; CDR2 reads SYGVQD (reference sequence). In DNA form, the CDR3 reads TGCGCCAGCAGTGAGTTCGAATGTGGGCATCAAGAGACCCAGTACTTC. Translation: CASSEFECGHQETQYF.

The chain has TRBV4-1 and TRBJ1-5; D is unclear. In germline, CDR1 is MGHRA, CDR2 YSYEKL. CDR3 size: 18 residues. The V and J ends lost 0 bases and 1 base respectively, with 16 bases between them. The DNA of the CDR3 is TGCGCCAGCAGCCAAGACATTGATCGGGAACTGAGCAATCAGCCCCAGCATTTT. Protein sequence: CASSQDIDRELSNQPQHF.

The V gene is TRBV11-3, the J gene TRBJ2-2, with a weak D call TRBD1 (6 bases). The CDR3 has 14 residues. Trimming left V 5 bases short and J 7 bases short, with 14 bases between. Germline CDR1 SGHNT, CDR2 YENEEA. The CDR3 here is CASSLNRVGGELFF. As DNA, the CDR3 is TGTGCCAGCAGCCTAAACAGGGTTGGCGGGGAGCTGTTTTTT.

In DNA, the CDR3 is TGCGCCAGCAGCCTCTCCGGAAAGCGGGGGCCTCAAGAGACCCAGTACTTC. Amino acid sequence: CASSLSGKRGPQETQYF. The chain is built from TRBV4-1 and TRBJ2-5; 8 nucleotides agree with TRBD2. The V segment lost 4 bases and the J segment 2 bases; nucleotides outside the gene matches: 12. The CDR3 spans 17 residues. Germline values: CDR1 MGHRA, CDR2 YSYEKL.

The genes are TRBV7-9 and TRBJ1-1; 8 nucleotides match TRBD1. The CDR3 runs 15 residues. The trim removed 2 bases at V and 4 bases at J, leaving 6 bases unmatched. Looked up from germline, CDR1 is SEHNR and CDR2 is FQNEAQ (reference sequence). CDR3 loop: CASSLQGARGTEAFF. The CDR3, as DNA: TGTGCCAGCAGCTTACAGGGGGCGCGAGGCACTGAAGCTTTCTTT.

J is TRBJ1-1 and V is TRBV28; D is unresolved. The CDR3 sequence is 17 residues long. Trimming stripped 2 bases from V and 0 bases from J, with 16 bases between. Germline V lookup: CDR1 MDHEN, CDR2 SYDVKM. The CDR3 loop is CASSLREREVVNTEAFF. The CDR3 DNA follows: TGTGCCAGCAGTTTACGGGAACGTGAGGTAGTGAACACTGAAGCTTTCTTT.

The chain has TRBV18 and TRBJ2-3, with 14 bases fitting TRBD2. The CDR3 runs to 17 residues. Trimming took 3 bases from V and 2 from J; bases not matched to a gene: 4. Per germline, CDR1 KGHSH and CDR2 LQKENI. CDR3 loop: CASSPRLAGGHTDTQYF. For the CDR3, the DNA is TGTGCCAGCTCACCCAGACTAGCGGGGGGGCACACAGATACGCAGTATTTT.

This chain joins TRBV4-1 and TRBJ1-2; D is perhaps TRBD1 (5 bases). CDR3 length equals 15 residues. From germline, CDR1 is MGHRA and CDR2 YSYEKL. Trimming stripped 0 bases from V and 5 bases from J, with 13 bases between. As DNA, the CDR3 is TGCGCCAGCAGCCAAGATACAGGAGCTCAATATGGCTACACCTTC. Translation: CASSQDTGAQYGYTF.

The chain is built from TRBV10-3 and TRBJ2-1; D call uncertain. Germline-derived CDR1 and CDR2 are ENHRY and SYGVKD. V lost 3 bases and J 9 bases, leaving 12 bases between the germline ends. The CDR3 has 13 residues. DNA of the CDR3: TGTGCCATCAGTGACCCGCTGAAGCCTGAGCAGTTCTTC. Residues: CAISDPLKPEQFF.

The CDR3 protein is CASSLREGGITEAFF. The CDR3 DNA reads as TGTGCCAGCAGTCTCCGCGAAGGGGGCATCACTGAAGCTTTCTTT. The chain carries TRBV27 and TRBJ1-1, with 7 nucleotides matching TRBD1. CDR1 is MNHEY, CDR2 SMNVEV, per germline (reference sequence). This CDR3 has 15 residues. V was pared by 5 bases and J by 4 bases, with 10 bases of the junction left unmatched.

The chain uses TRBV1 and TRBJ2-5; the DNA was not compared with TRBD2, the D call given in the table. TRBV1 is a known pseudogene. CDR3 length: 15 amino acids. This chain's CDR3 is CTSSQRTSGGFGQYF. The CDR3 region has the DNA TGCACCAGCAGCCAACGGACTAGCGGGGGGTTTGGCCAGTACTTC.

The V call is TRBV30, the J call TRBJ2-3, with TRBD1 matching 8 bases. With 0 bases clipped from V and 5 bases from J, the junction kept 7 bases outside the gene matches. CDR3 length: 15 amino acids. Germline CDR1 reads GTSNPN; CDR2 reads SVGIG (reference sequence). CDR3 in amino acids: CAWSVWGTGGDTQYF. CDR3 bases: TGTGCCTGGAGTGTATGGGGAACAGGGGGAGATACGCAGTATTTT.

V and J are TRBV6-5 and TRBJ2-6; D not resolved. Germline CDR1 and CDR2: MNHEY and SVGAGI. V was cut by 6 bases and J by 2 bases, with 11 bases left in between. CDR3 length: 15 residues. CDR3 coding DNA: TGTGCCAGCAGAGGTACAGAGACTGGGGCCAACGTCCTGACTTTC. Translating gives CASRGTETGANVLTF.

The CDR3 here is CASSQWGKLDVGEQFF. DNA of the CDR3: TGCGCCAGCAGTCAATGGGGCAAGCTTGATGTTGGTGAGCAGTTCTTC. The chain carries TRBV23-1 and TRBJ2-1; tentative D call: TRBD1 (5 bases). TRBV23-1 is an ORF for which the function is uncertain. This CDR3 has 16 residues. V dropped 1 base and J dropped 9 bases, with 19 bases sitting between them.